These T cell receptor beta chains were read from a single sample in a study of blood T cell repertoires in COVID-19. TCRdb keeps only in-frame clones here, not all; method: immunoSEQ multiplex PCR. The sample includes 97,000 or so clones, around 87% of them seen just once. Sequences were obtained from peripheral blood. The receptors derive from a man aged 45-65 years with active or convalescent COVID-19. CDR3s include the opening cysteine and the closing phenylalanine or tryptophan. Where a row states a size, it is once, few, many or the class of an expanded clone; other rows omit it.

CASSGGGAVDEQFF - TRBV10-1
CASSFSQGGPGELFF - TRBV5-1
CASSGQGYQPQHF - TRBV7-2
CASSQEMLDSGNEKLFF - TRBV4-3
CSATRDSPLHF once TRBV20-1
CASNDRAPDTQYF - TRBV2
CASWMTEDSYEQYF - TRBV27
CASGGQGDYSGNTIYF - TRBV6-6
CASRNTGKSNEKLFF - TRBV6-6
CASSVGTYEAFF - TRBV12-3/TRBV12-4
CASSVGEETQYF few TRBV2
CASSQEEGSTQYF - TRBV4-3
CASSFLGQGEGGYTF - TRBV7-6
CASRRENEQYF - TRBV18
CASSLTGGTDTQYF - TRBV7-9
CASSIAGSSAGELFF - TRBV19
CSATGQGNEKLFF - TRBV29-1
CASSLQTGNGNTIYF - TRBV11-2
CASRSPAGGTQYF - TRBV6-5
CASSVSGTGNNQPQHF - TRBV5-6